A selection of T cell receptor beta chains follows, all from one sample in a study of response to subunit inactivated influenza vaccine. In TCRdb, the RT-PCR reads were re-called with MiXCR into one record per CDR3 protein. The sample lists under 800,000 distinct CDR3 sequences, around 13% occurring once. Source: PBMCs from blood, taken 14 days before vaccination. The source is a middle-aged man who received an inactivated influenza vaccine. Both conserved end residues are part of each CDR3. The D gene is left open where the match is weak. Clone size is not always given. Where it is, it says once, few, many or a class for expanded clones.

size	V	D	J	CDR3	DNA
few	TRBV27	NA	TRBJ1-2	CASSERRDYGYTF	TGTGCCAGCAGTGAAAGGAGAGACTATGGCTACACCTTC
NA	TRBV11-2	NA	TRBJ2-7	CASRPRGGNEQYF	TGTGCCAGCAGGCCTAGGGGGGGAAACGAGCAGTACTTC
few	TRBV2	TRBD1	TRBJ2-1	CASSEPGTAEFF	TGTGCCAGCAGTGAACCCGGGACAGCTGAGTTCTTC
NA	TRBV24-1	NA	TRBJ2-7	CATSDFTGSSYEQYF	TGTGCCACCAGTGATTTTACGGGAAGCTCCTACGAGCAGTACTTC
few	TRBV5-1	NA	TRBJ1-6	CASSLVSQAYSPLHF	TGCGCCAGCAGCTTGGTATCACAGGCCTATTCACCCCTCCACTTT
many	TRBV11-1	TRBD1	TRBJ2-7	CASSLAGTGYYEQYF	TGTGCCAGCAGCTTAGCGGGGACAGGATACTACGAGCAGTACTTC
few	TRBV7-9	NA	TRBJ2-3	CASAGGTDTQYF	TGTGCCAGCGCCGGTGGAACAGATACGCAGTATTTT
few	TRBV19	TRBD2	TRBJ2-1	CASSVKREYRNREQFF	TGTGCCAGTAGTGTGAAGCGGGAGTACCGGAATAGAGAGCAGTTCTTC
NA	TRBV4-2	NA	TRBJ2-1	CASSEGHGDEQFF	TGTGCCAGCAGCGAGGGACATGGCGATGAGCAGTTCTTC
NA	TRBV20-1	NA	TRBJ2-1	CSAISNEQFF	TGCAGTGCAATCTCAAATGAGCAGTTCTTC
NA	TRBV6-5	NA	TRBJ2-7	CASSYISQGSNEQYF	TGTGCCAGCAGTTATATAAGTCAGGGGTCCAACGAGCAGTACTTC
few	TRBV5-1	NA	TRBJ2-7	CASFLGPSSYEQYF	TGCGCCAGTTTCCTCGGCCCAAGTTCCTACGAGCAGTACTTC
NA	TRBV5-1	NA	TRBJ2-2	CASSPQDSSTGELFF	TGCGCCAGCAGCCCGCAGGATTCGAGCACCGGGGAGCTGTTTTTT
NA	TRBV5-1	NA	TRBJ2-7	CASSLPSDSYEQYF	TGCGCCAGCAGTCTCCCGAGCGACTCCTACGAGCAGTACTTC
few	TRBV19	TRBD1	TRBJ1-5	CASSGTGWQPQHF	TGTGCCAGTTCCGGGACAGGGTGGCAGCCCCAGCATTTT
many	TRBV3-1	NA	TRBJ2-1	CASSHRLGEQFF	TGTGCCAGCAGCCACCGACTGGGTGAGCAGTTCTTC